This T cell receptor (beta chain) comes out of a study of blood T cells in healthy people across ages. Notes on this clonotype: Its cognate antigen is unknown.

With a J-beta primer mix and a sample-barcoded 5' primer, a second PCR ran roughly 6 to 12 cycles. All samples yielded 2.5 million or more CDR3-containing paired-end reads. TCRdb re-called the 5' RACE reads through MiXCR, storing one row per CDR3 protein. The data contain about 680,000 distinct CDR3 sequences, around 49% of them seen just once; the ten biggest clones take up about a third. The germline V gene encodes CDR1 DFQATT and CDR2 SNEGSKA (reference sequence). The CDR3 is 13 amino acids. Trimming took 6 bases from V and 4 from J, leaving 16 bases between them. The authors extracted at least 6 micrograms of total RNA per sample. Study-wide results and limits: When set beside aged donors, long-lived donors presented more naive CD4+ cells and higher diversity.

Sequenced input: blood. The origin of this receptor is a woman aged 60-75 years in good health. The rearrangement joins TRBV20-1 to TRBJ2-7; perhaps D is TRBD1 or TRBD2 (6 bases each). The CDR3 is CSAEGQGRYEQYF. The CDR3 region has the DNA TGCAGTGCCGAGGGGCAGGGGAGGTACGAGCAGTACTTC.